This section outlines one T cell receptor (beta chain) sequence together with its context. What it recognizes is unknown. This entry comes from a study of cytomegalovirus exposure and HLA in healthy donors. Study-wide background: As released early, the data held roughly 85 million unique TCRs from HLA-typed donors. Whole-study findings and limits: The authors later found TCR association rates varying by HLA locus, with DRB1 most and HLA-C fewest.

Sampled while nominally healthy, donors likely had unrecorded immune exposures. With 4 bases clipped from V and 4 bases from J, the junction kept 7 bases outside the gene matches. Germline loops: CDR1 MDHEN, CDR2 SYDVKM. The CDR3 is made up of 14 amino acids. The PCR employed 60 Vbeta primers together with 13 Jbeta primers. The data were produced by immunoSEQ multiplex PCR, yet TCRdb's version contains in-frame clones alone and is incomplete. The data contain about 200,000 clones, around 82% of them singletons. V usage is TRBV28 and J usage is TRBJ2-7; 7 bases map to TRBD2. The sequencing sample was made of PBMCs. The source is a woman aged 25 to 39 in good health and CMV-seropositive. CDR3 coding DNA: TGTGCCAGCAGTTCCCATACTAGCGCTTACGAGCAGTACTTC. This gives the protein CASSSHTSAYEQYF.